These 27 T cell receptor beta chains came from one sample sequenced in a study of OX40 agonist ivuxolimab in advanced cancers. Here immunoSEQ multiplex PCR was the method, and the copy in TCRdb shows in-frame clones only, minus some. Of more than 50,000 clones in the sample, about 82% were seen once. Sample: CD4+ or CD8+ T cells sorted from blood, taken in a trial of the OX40 agonist ivuxolimab. The receptors were gathered from an adult with an advanced solid tumor such as melanoma, head and neck, liver or kidney cancer.

The chain combines TRBV19 with TRBJ1-3; D perhaps matches TRBD1 (5 bases). CDR1 is LNHDA, CDR2 SQIVND, per germline (reference sequence). V lost 3 bases and J lost 2, with 11 bases in between. The CDR3 has 15 residues. The CDR3, as DNA: TGTGCCAGTAGTATGCCAGGGTTTGCTGGAAACACCATATATTTT. Translating gives CASSMPGFAGNTIYF. Combining the CDR3 with reference TRBV19 and TRBJ1-3 gives the whole variable domain DGGITQSPKYLFRKEGQNVTLSCEQNLNHDAMYWYRQDPGQGLRLIYYSQIVNDFQKGDIAEGYSVSREKKESFPLTVTSAQKNPTAFYLCASSMPGFAGNTIYFGEGSWLTVV.

The gene calls are TRBV28 and TRBJ2-7; 8 bases are a match to TRBD1. This CDR3 spans 15 amino acids. The trim removed 8 bases at V and 5 bases at J, leaving 14 bases unmatched. Germline CDR1 MDHEN, CDR2 SYDVKM. The CDR3: CASSPLRTGWDEQYF. As DNA, the CDR3 is TGTGCCAGCTCACCCCTCCGGACAGGGTGGGACGAGCAGTACTTC.

The chain couples TRBV6-5 to TRBJ2-5, with D unclear. Per the germline V gene, CDR1 is MNHEY and CDR2 is SVGAGI. Trimming left V 0 bases short and J 5 bases short, with 13 bases between. This CDR3 contains 15 residues. The CDR3 region is CASSYSVGRGETQYF. In DNA form, the CDR3 reads TGTGCCAGCAGTTACTCAGTGGGTCGAGGTGAGACCCAGTACTTC.

The chain has TRBV4-3 and TRBJ1-2; 7 bases are shared with TRBD1. Germline-derived CDR1 and CDR2 are LGHNA and YSLEER. This CDR3 spans 15 amino acids. Unmatched junction bases numbered 11, after V lost 4 bases and J lost 6 bases. DNA of the CDR3: TGCGCCAGCAGCCGACTTTCAGGAGGGGGCAATGGCTACACCTTC. Its translation is CASSRLSGGGNGYTF.

On this clone: At one end, the junction sequence differs from germline, possibly due to a read error. The chain employs TRBV7-7 and TRBJ2-5, with D hard to call. Per the germline V gene, CDR1 is SSHAT and CDR2 is FNYEAQ (reference sequence). The CDR3 contains 13 residues. The CDR3 nucleotides read TGTGCTAGCAGCTTAGGTAGACTGGAGACCCAGTACTTC. It codes for CASSLGRLETQYF.

The genes are TRBV6-5 and TRBJ1-2; tentatively, D is TRBD1 (5 bases). The germline V gene encodes CDR1 MNHEY and CDR2 SVGAGI. The germline V and J ends were trimmed by 8 bases and 4 bases, with 20 bases remaining between them. This CDR3 has 15 amino acids. CDR3 residues: CASGPGPTSGYGYTF. The CDR3 coding sequence is TGTGCCAGCGGTCCGGGACCGACCTCTGGCTATGGCTACACCTTC.

In its sample, this clone was seen once. The chain combines TRBV11-3 with TRBJ2-2, with D perhaps matching TRBD2 (6 bases). V was cut by 4 bases and J by 3 bases, with 12 bases left in between. CDR3 length: 15 residues. Germline CDR1 SGHNT, CDR2 YENEEA. CDR3 sequence: CASSSRDWDTGELFF. The CDR3 DNA follows: TGTGCCAGCAGCTCCAGGGACTGGGACACCGGGGAGCTGTTTTTT.

This clone showed up just a few times. The chain uses TRBV4-1 and TRBJ1-5; D not resolved. Germline V gene data show CDR1 as MGHRA and CDR2 as YSYEKL. This CDR3 contains 13 residues. The V end was cut by 1 base, the J end by 4 bases, with 5 bases between. The CDR3 loop is CASSQGRNQPQHF. The CDR3 nucleotides read TGCGCCAGCAGCCAAGGGAGGAATCAGCCCCAGCATTTT.

The V gene is TRBV28, the J gene TRBJ2-7; 7 nucleotides agree with TRBD2. The trim removed 5 bases at V and 4 bases at J, leaving 8 bases unmatched. Germline V lookup: CDR1 MDHEN, CDR2 SYDVKM. This CDR3 contains 14 residues. The CDR3 protein is CASSLGQGGYEQYF. CDR3 nucleotide sequence: TGTGCCAGCAGTCTGGGGCAGGGAGGGTACGAGCAGTACTTC.

This clone is medium-sized by share. At one end the junction does not follow the germline gene, possibly because of a read error. The chain recombines TRBV7-9 with TRBJ1-1; tentatively, D is TRBD1 (5 bases). Germline loops: CDR1 SEHNR, CDR2 FQNEAQ (reference sequence). There are 13 residues in the CDR3. CDR3 region: CAGKLGVNTEAFF. In DNA, the CDR3 is TGTGCCGGGAAGCTGGGGGTGAATACTGAAGCTTTCTTT.

This chain links TRBV7-2 with TRBJ2-1; D is possibly TRBD1 (5 bases). V was cut by 1 base and J by 0 bases, with 7 bases left in between. The CDR3 is 15 amino acids. Germline CDR1 SGHTA, CDR2 FQGNSA. The CDR3 loop reads CASSLGTTSYNEQFF. The CDR3 coding sequence is TGTGCCAGCAGCTTAGGGACAACCTCCTACAATGAGCAGTTCTTC.

The chain has TRBV19 and TRBJ2-2; 10 bases fit TRBD2. CDR3 length: 17 residues. Germline CDR1 reads LNHDA; CDR2 reads SQIVND (reference sequence). V trimming: 3 bases; J trimming: 7 bases; junction bases outside the gene matches: 11. CDR3 amino acids: CASSIASGSARVGELFF. CDR3 DNA: TGTGCCAGTAGTATCGCTAGCGGGAGCGCCAGGGTCGGGGAGCTGTTTTTT.

The chain couples TRBV14 to TRBJ2-5; TRBD2 might be the D (5 bases). The DNA end is a closer match to TRBJ2-7, so the J assignment may be wrong. This CDR3 comprises 14 residues. The germline CDR1 and CDR2 sequences are SGHDN and FVKESK. CDR3 in DNA: TGTGCCAGCAGCCAAAATCCGGGATTCTACGAGCAGTACTTC. Protein product: CASSQNPGFYEQYF.

This clone has more than one count but fewer than ten. The chain couples TRBV30 to TRBJ2-1; weak D call: TRBD1 (6 bases). Germline CDR1 is GTSNPN and CDR2 is SVGIG (reference sequence). The CDR3 spans 15 residues. Trimming removed 1 base at V and 5 bases at J, with 15 bases between. CDR3 DNA: TGTGCCTGGAGTGGGGGGCCCCGGTCGCACAATGAGCAGTTCTTC. It translates to CAWSGGPRSHNEQFF.

This clone was seen a single time. The gene calls are TRBV10-1 and TRBJ1-2; D ambiguous. CDR1 and CDR2 from the germline V gene are WNHNN and SYGVQD (reference sequence). V was shortened by 0 bases and J by 4 bases, with 24 bases between the two germline ends. CDR3 length equals 19 residues. Written as DNA, the CDR3 is TGCGCCAGCAGTGAGTCGATCCTTGGAGGAGGGCAAGGAAGCTATGGCTACACCTTC. This encodes CASSESILGGGQGSYGYTF.

The chain uses TRBV7-9 and TRBJ2-3, with D perhaps matching TRBD1 or TRBD2 (6 bases each). The V end lost 10 bases, the J end lost 2 bases, and 19 bases lay between the germline ends. Germline V gene sequence: CDR1 SEHNR, CDR2 FQNEAQ (reference sequence). The CDR3 is 15 amino acids. The CDR3 DNA sequence: TGTGCCAACTCGGGCCAAGGGGGGCCCACAGATACGCAGTATTTT. Its translation is CANSGQGGPTDTQYF. The full variable domain, in which reference TRBV7-9 and TRBJ2-3 provide the parts outside the CDR3, is DTGVSQNPRHKITKRGQNVTFRCDPISEHNRLYWYRQTLGQGPEFLTYFQNEAQLEKSRLLSDRFSAERPKGSFSTLEIQRTEQGDSAMYLCANSGQGGPTDTQYFGPGTRLTVL.

The chain joins TRBV27 to TRBJ1-6; 7 positions match TRBD1. This CDR3 is 15 amino acids long. Germline CDR1 MNHEY, CDR2 SMNVEV (reference sequence). J lost 7 bases, V lost 6 bases, and 9 bases had no gene match. CDR3 sequence: CASRRGGAGNSPLHF. CDR3 bases: TGTGCCAGCAGAAGAGGGGGCGCGGGGAATTCACCCCTCCACTTT.

The rearrangement joins TRBV5-4 to TRBJ2-3; 7 bases are shared with TRBD2. The J segment lost 3 bases and the V segment lost 1 base, leaving 2 bases of the junction unmatched. The CDR3 contains 14 residues. Germline CDR1 SGHNT, CDR2 YYREEE (reference sequence). The CDR3 DNA sequence: TGTGCCAGCAGCTTGTGGACTAGTACAGATACGCAGTATTTT. Protein sequence: CASSLWTSTDTQYF. The variable domain in full, with the rest retrieved from reference TRBV5-4 and TRBJ2-3, is ETGVTQSPTHLIKTRGQQVTLRCSSQSGHNTVSWYQQALGQGPQFIFQYYREEENGRGNFPPRFSGLQFPNYSSELNVNALELDDSALYLCASSLWTSTDTQYFGPGTRLTVL.

The chain recombines TRBV7-2 with TRBJ2-2; D remains unclear. Trimming took 5 bases from V and 3 from J, leaving 7 bases between them. This CDR3 is built from 13 residues. CDR1 SGHTA and CDR2 FQGNSA come from the germline V gene. The CDR3 sequence: CASSPWDTGELFF. In DNA form, the CDR3 reads TGTGCCAGCAGCCCGTGGGACACCGGGGAGCTGTTTTTT.

This clone was found a few times. The chain links TRBV14 to TRBJ1-2; D remains ambiguous. CDR1 is SGHDN and CDR2 is FVKESK in the germline V gene. V was shortened by 0 bases and J by 5 bases, with 7 bases between the two germline ends. The CDR3 has 13 amino acids. The CDR3: CASSQDSGYGYTF. Written as DNA, the CDR3 is TGTGCCAGCAGCCAAGATTCGGGGTATGGCTACACCTTC.

The V and J genes are TRBV7-2 and TRBJ2-5, with TRBD2 matching over 10 bases. The J call is in doubt because the DNA end fits TRBJ2-7 better. CDR3 length equals 16 residues. Germline lookup yields CDR1 SGHTA and CDR2 FQGNSA. CDR3 region: CASSLDLLAGPYEQYF. The CDR3 coding sequence is TGTGCCAGCAGCTTAGATTTACTAGCGGGGCCCTACGAGCAGTACTTC.

The chain links TRBV27 to TRBJ2-7; 7 bases align to TRBD1. Trimming took 5 bases from V and 7 from J; bases not matched to a gene: 11. In germline, CDR1 is MNHEY, CDR2 SMNVEV (reference sequence). There are 14 residues in the CDR3. The CDR3 DNA reads as TGTGCCAGCAGTCTCTCGGGACAGCCGGGGGAGCAGTACTTC. Residues: CASSLSGQPGEQYF.

The rearrangement uses TRBV28 and TRBJ1-4, with D unresolved. The germline V gene encodes CDR1 MDHEN and CDR2 SYDVKM. V dropped 8 bases and J dropped 5 bases, with 6 bases sitting between them. The CDR3 runs 11 residues. The CDR3 region is CASLGNEKLFF. CDR3 DNA sequence: TGTGCCAGCCTCGGGAATGAAAAACTGTTTTTT.

V and J are TRBV6-6 and TRBJ1-6; tentative D call: TRBD1 (6 bases). V lost 0 bases and J 7 bases, leaving 13 bases between the germline ends. CDR3 length equals 16 residues. Germline CDR1 and CDR2: MNHNY and SVGAGI (reference sequence). CDR3 region: CASSYSNQGKNSPLHF. The CDR3 DNA reads as TGTGCCAGCAGTTACTCGAACCAGGGGAAAAATTCACCCCTCCACTTT.

The chain is built from TRBV28 and TRBJ2-5; a possible D gene is TRBD2 (5 bases). The CDR3 contains 13 residues. Trimming left V 5 bases short and J 0 bases short, with 7 bases between. CDR1 is MDHEN and CDR2 is SYDVKM in the germline V gene. CDR3 residues: CASSGGYQETQYF. The CDR3 DNA reads TGTGCCAGCAGTGGCGGGTACCAAGAGACCCAGTACTTC. The variable domain in full, completed from reference TRBV28 and TRBJ2-5, reads DVKVTQSSRYLVKRTGEKVFLECVQDMDHENMFWYRQDPGLGLRLIYFSYDVKMKEKGDIPEGYSVSREKKERFSLILESASTNQTSMYLCASSGGYQETQYFGPGTRLLVL.

This chain joins TRBV5-6 and TRBJ1-6; no reliable D call. V lost 2 bases to trimming and J lost 0 bases, with 12 bases between them. The CDR3 covers 17 residues. Germline V CDR1 and CDR2: SGHDT, YYEEEE. CDR3 loop: CASSFGTGSSYNSPLHF. The CDR3 nucleotides read TGTGCCAGCAGCTTCGGAACCGGGAGCTCCTATAATTCACCCCTCCACTTT.

The chain is built from TRBV28 and TRBJ1-4; D gene uncertain. The germline V gene encodes CDR1 MDHEN and CDR2 SYDVKM. Trimming pared 8 bases from V and 7 bases from J, leaving 14 bases between. The CDR3 contains 13 residues. CDR3 region: CASSDGVTEKLFF. Written as DNA, the CDR3 is TGTGCCAGCTCGGACGGGGTGACTGAAAAACTGTTTTTT.